The next 30 T cell receptor beta chains were all read from a single sample in a study of blood T cell repertoires in COVID-19. The table came from immunoSEQ multiplex PCR; TCRdb's copy has only in-frame clones and leaves some out. Among approximately 150,000 clones, about 83% were seen once, and the ten largest hold roughly 17%. Sequencing was done on a sample of peripheral blood. The receptors were sampled from a man in his forties or fifties with acute or convalescent COVID-19.

This chain connects TRBV25-1 to TRBJ1-2; 9 bases match TRBD1. This CDR3 spans 13 amino acids. The germline CDR1 and CDR2 sequences are MGHDK and SYGVNS. The V gene end was trimmed by 7 bases and the J gene end by 6 bases; junction bases not matched to a gene: 6. CDR3 residues: CASTTGGNNGYTF. CDR3 coding DNA: TGTGCCAGCACGACAGGGGGAAACAATGGCTACACCTTC.

This clone has more than one count but fewer than ten. V usage is TRBV7-9 and J usage is TRBJ2-3, with 9 bases identical to TRBD2. CDR1 is SEHNR and CDR2 is FQNEAQ in the germline V gene (reference sequence). The CDR3 is 13 residues long. CDR3 sequence (DNA): TGTGCAAAGGAGGGACTAGCTCAGGATACGCAGTATTTT. Residues: CAKEGLAQDTQYF.

J is TRBJ1-2 and V is TRBV28; TRBD1 matches at 9 bases. Germline CDR1 reads MDHEN; CDR2 reads SYDVKM. Unmatched junction bases numbered 17, after V lost 9 bases and J lost 6 bases. The CDR3 is 16 residues long. CDR3 loop: CASTSPPGQGIHGYTF. The DNA for the CDR3 is TGTGCCAGTACTTCCCCGCCGGGACAGGGTATTCATGGCTACACCTTC.

The chain joins TRBV5-4 to TRBJ1-1, with TRBD1 matching 9 bases. The CDR3 has 15 residues. CDR1 and CDR2 (germline): SGHNT, YYREEE (reference sequence). With V trimmed by 4 bases and J by 3 bases, 7 bases remained unmatched. The CDR3: CASSPGGDRDTEAFF. The CDR3 DNA sequence: TGTGCCAGCAGCCCGGGGGGGGACAGGGACACTGAAGCTTTCTTT.

The rearrangement uses TRBV3-1 (or the pseudogene TRBV3-2) and TRBJ2-3; 8 bases line up with TRBD1. V shed 4 bases, J shed 4 bases, and the junction held 1 base outside the gene matches. Germline V CDR1 and CDR2: LGHDT, YNNKEL (reference sequence). This CDR3 is 13 amino acids long. The CDR3 protein is CASSRTGPDTQYF. CDR3 nucleotide sequence: TGTGCCAGCAGCCGGACAGGGCCAGATACGCAGTATTTT.

The J gene is TRBJ2-1, the V gene TRBV6-5, with D perhaps TRBD2 (5 bases). Germline CDR1 and CDR2: MNHEY and SVGAGI. The ends were cut back, 5 bases at V and 2 bases at J, with 10 bases in the middle. The CDR3 is 14 residues long. CDR3 protein: CASSPRDTYNEQFF. The CDR3 nucleotides read TGTGCCAGCAGTCCCCGGGATACCTACAATGAGCAGTTCTTC.

CDR3 bases: TGTGCCAGCAGCTTGGACCACGATAGCTCCTACGAGCAGTACTTC. This translates into CASSLDHDSSYEQYF. This chain uses TRBV5-8 with TRBJ2-7; no definite D call. This CDR3 region has 15 residues. CDR1 and CDR2 from the germline V gene are SGHTS and YDEGEE. Trimming removed 0 bases from V and 0 bases from J, with 10 bases in between.

The chain has TRBV2 and TRBJ1-5; unclear D gene. This CDR3 region has 16 residues. From germline, CDR1 is SNHLY and CDR2 FYNNEI. Deletions cut 0 bases from V and 1 base from J, with 10 bases between. CDR3 in amino acids: CASSEAPPGSNQPQHF. In nucleotides, the CDR3 is TGTGCCAGCAGTGAAGCTCCGCCAGGCAGCAATCAGCCCCAGCATTTT.

The chain employs TRBV15 and TRBJ1-4; D is possibly TRBD1 (5 bases). Deletions cut 2 bases from V and 7 bases from J, with 5 bases between. There are 12 residues in the CDR3. Germline V lookup: CDR1 LNHNV, CDR2 YYDKDF (reference sequence). The chain's CDR3 is CATSRQGEKLFF. DNA of the CDR3: TGTGCCACCAGCAGACAGGGTGAAAAACTGTTTTTT.

The chain has TRBV6-6 and TRBJ1-1, with 9 bases identical to TRBD1. Per germline, CDR1 MNHNY and CDR2 SVGAGI (reference sequence). The CDR3 consists of 14 residues. The trim removed 9 bases at V and 4 bases at J, leaving 9 bases unmatched. CDR3 residues: CASKMTGGGTEAFF. The DNA for the CDR3 is TGTGCCAGTAAAATGACAGGGGGGGGCACTGAAGCTTTCTTT.

The rearrangement uses TRBV5-4 and TRBJ1-2; no reliable D call. CDR1 and CDR2 (germline): SGHNT, YYREEE (reference sequence). The CDR3 covers 13 residues. V lost 4 bases and J lost 2, with 9 bases in between. CDR3 in amino acids: CASSPVLNYGYTF. The CDR3 bases are TGTGCCAGCAGCCCGGTCCTCAACTATGGCTACACCTTC.

This chain links TRBV6-1 with TRBJ1-1, with D unclear. With 3 bases removed from V and 4 bases from J, the gap between germline ends came to 12 bases. Germline CDR1 and CDR2: MNHNS and SASEGT. This CDR3 spans 14 amino acids. In DNA form, the CDR3 reads TGTGCCAGCAGTGACCGATTTGCAGGCACTGAAGCTTTCTTT. This encodes CASSDRFAGTEAFF.

For this clone: This same CDR3 is encoded by further DNA sequences in the sample. V usage is TRBV6-5 and J usage is TRBJ1-1; D unclear. The V gene's germline CDR1 is MNHEY and CDR2 SVGAGI. Trimming pared 3 bases from V and 0 bases from J, leaving 11 bases between. CDR3 length equals 15 residues. This chain's CDR3 is CASSYRGRMNTEAFF. The DNA of the CDR3 is TGTGCCAGCAGTTATAGAGGCCGCATGAACACTGAAGCTTTCTTT.

The chain recombines TRBV27 with TRBJ1-3, with D possibly matching TRBD1 (6 bases). From germline, CDR1 is MNHEY and CDR2 SMNVEV (reference sequence). CDR3 length: 14 residues. The V gene lost 5 bases and the J gene lost 4 bases, with 12 bases spanning the gap. The DNA for the CDR3 is TGTGCCAGCAGTCCGGGGGGCAGCGGAAACACCATATATTTT. It specifies CASSPGGSGNTIYF.

The chain links TRBV9 to TRBJ1-3; the match to TRBD1 covers 9 bases. From germline, CDR1 is SGDLS and CDR2 YYNGEE. CDR3 size: 17 residues. The V and J ends lost 0 bases and 4 bases, in that order; junction bases with no gene match: 8. CDR3 loop: CASSVEAGTGPGNTIYF. CDR3 DNA sequence: TGTGCCAGCAGCGTAGAGGCCGGGACAGGGCCGGGAAACACCATATATTTT.

This chain joins TRBV2 and TRBJ1-1, with unresolved D. Per the germline V gene, CDR1 is SNHLY and CDR2 is FYNNEI. This CDR3 contains 15 residues. Trimming removed 2 bases from V and 2 bases from J, with 12 bases in between. The DNA of the CDR3 is TGTGCCAGCAGTGAATTGTTCAACACCAACACTGAAGCTTTCTTT. Its translation is CASSELFNTNTEAFF.

The count of this clone is one. V usage is TRBV2 and J usage is TRBJ1-3; the match to TRBD1 covers 7 bases. Germline V gives CDR1 SNHLY, CDR2 FYNNEI. Unmatched junction bases numbered 5, after V lost 9 bases and J lost 3 bases. The CDR3 runs 13 residues. The CDR3 bases are TGTGCCAGGACCGGGACAGTTGGAAACACCATATATTTT. This encodes CARTGTVGNTIYF.

In its sample, this clone was seen once. The chain has TRBV5-5 and TRBJ2-2; TRBD2 agrees at 15 bases. The germline CDR1 and CDR2 sequences are SGHKS and YYEKEE (reference sequence). The length of the CDR3 is 20 residues. With V trimmed by 4 bases and J by 2 bases, 12 bases remained unmatched. CDR3 sequence: CASSPHYGLAGGQNTGELFF. The CDR3 nucleotides read TGTGCCAGCAGCCCCCACTATGGACTAGCGGGGGGGCAAAACACCGGGGAGCTGTTTTTT.

The chain carries TRBV5-5 and TRBJ2-7; 12 bases align to TRBD2. The J segment lost 4 bases and the V segment lost 3 bases, leaving 5 bases of the junction unmatched. The germline CDR1 and CDR2 sequences are SGHKS and YYEKEE (reference sequence). The CDR3 consists of 15 residues. CDR3 sequence: CASSSTSGGPYEQYV. The CDR3 coding sequence is TGTGCCAGCAGCTCAACTAGCGGGGGGCCTTACGAGCAGTACGTC.

This clone came up many times. The J gene is TRBJ1-5, the V gene TRBV15, with 7 bases fitting TRBD1. The CDR3 sequence is 15 residues long. Germline V gene sequence: CDR1 LNHNV, CDR2 YYDKDF (reference sequence). The V and J ends lost 3 bases and 9 bases, in that order; junction bases with no gene match: 11. The CDR3 reads CATSSQDRTIRPQHF. CDR3 sequence (DNA): TGTGCCACCAGCAGTCAGGACAGGACAATTAGGCCCCAGCATTTT.

This sequence joins TRBV11-2 and TRBJ2-7; D ambiguous. This CDR3 has 15 amino acids. CDR1 and CDR2 from the germline V gene are SGHAT and FQNNGV. Deletions cut 5 bases from V and 4 bases from J, with 18 bases between. The CDR3 spells CASSRLQERSYEQYF. CDR3 nucleotides: TGTGCCAGCAGCCGCCTCCAAGAGAGATCGTACGAGCAGTACTTC.

The gene calls are TRBV27 and TRBJ2-7; D may be TRBD1 (6 bases). The CDR3 is 13 residues long. CDR1 is MNHEY and CDR2 is SMNVEV in the germline V gene (reference sequence). V lost 0 bases and J lost 4, with 7 bases in between. The CDR3 DNA is TGTGCCAGCAGTTTATCCAGGGGTTACGAGCAGTACGTC. It codes for CASSLSRGYEQYV.

This sequence joins TRBV6-5 and TRBJ1-4; no reliable D call. The V gene lost 6 bases and the J gene lost 8 bases, with 13 bases spanning the gap. CDR3 size: 13 residues. In germline, CDR1 is MNHEY, CDR2 SVGAGI. The CDR3 DNA reads TGTGCCAGCAGGAGGGTAGGGTCCGAAAAACTGTTTTTT. This codes for CASRRVGSEKLFF.

This chain links TRBV10-3 with TRBJ2-3; D is uncertain. Germline lookup yields CDR1 ENHRY and CDR2 SYGVKD. Trimming stripped 5 bases from V and 6 bases from J, with 12 bases between. The CDR3 has 13 residues. The DNA for the CDR3 is TGTGCCATCAGTCCTCCCAATGGCGATACGCAGTATTTT. It yields the protein CAISPPNGDTQYF.

CDR3 DNA: TGTGCCACCTCTCTCAGGGTGGGAGAGACCCAGTACTTC. Translated, it gives CATSLRVGETQYF. The J gene is TRBJ2-5, the V gene TRBV9; maybe TRBD1 (5 bases). The germline V gene has CDR1 SGDLS and CDR2 YYNGEE. The CDR3 sequence is 13 residues long. The V gene lost 9 bases and the J gene lost 4 bases, with 16 bases spanning the gap.

The chain has TRBV5-1 and TRBJ1-4; the D is unclear. The CDR3 consists of 18 residues. Trimming removed 0 bases from V and 0 bases from J, with 15 bases in between. In germline, CDR1 is SGHRS, CDR2 YFSETQ. This CDR3 reads CASSLGGQIFATNEKLFF. CDR3 DNA: TGCGCCAGCAGCTTGGGAGGTCAGATCTTTGCAACTAATGAAAAACTGTTTTTT.

This chain uses TRBV6-5 with TRBJ1-5; 7 nucleotides align to TRBD1. The CDR3 is 14 amino acids. Unmatched junction bases numbered 4, after V lost 6 bases and J lost 2 bases. CDR1 MNHEY and CDR2 SVGAGI come from the germline V gene. The CDR3 region has the DNA TGTGCCAGCAGCAGACAGGGCGGCAATCAGCCCCAGCATTTT. Protein sequence: CASSRQGGNQPQHF.

This chain links TRBV5-6 with TRBJ1-2; 7 positions agree with TRBD1. After removal of 4 bases from V and 4 bases from J, the junction contained 7 bases not matched to a gene. Germline V gene lookup returns CDR1 SGHDT and CDR2 YYEEEE. CDR3 length equals 14 residues. As DNA, the CDR3 is TGTGCCAGCAGCGATGAGACAGGGCGCTATGGCTACACCTTC. Amino acids: CASSDETGRYGYTF.

The chain has TRBV5-1 and TRBJ2-7; TRBD2 matches at 9 bases. Per the germline V gene, CDR1 is SGHRS and CDR2 is YFSETQ. This CDR3 region has 13 residues. The ends lost 0 bases at V and 5 bases at J; junction bases unmatched: 0. CDR3 DNA sequence: TGCGCCAGCAGCTTGGGACTAGCGGACGAGCAGTACTTC. Translating it yields CASSLGLADEQYF.

The chain combines TRBV4-1 with TRBJ1-2; TRBD1 matches at 7 bases. This CDR3 is 14 amino acids long. With 2 bases clipped from V and 3 bases from J, the junction kept 3 bases outside the gene matches. Germline V CDR1 and CDR2: MGHRA, YSYEKL. The DNA for the CDR3 is TGCGCCAGCAGCCAAACCACAGGGGACTATGGCTACACCTTC. Protein: CASSQTTGDYGYTF.